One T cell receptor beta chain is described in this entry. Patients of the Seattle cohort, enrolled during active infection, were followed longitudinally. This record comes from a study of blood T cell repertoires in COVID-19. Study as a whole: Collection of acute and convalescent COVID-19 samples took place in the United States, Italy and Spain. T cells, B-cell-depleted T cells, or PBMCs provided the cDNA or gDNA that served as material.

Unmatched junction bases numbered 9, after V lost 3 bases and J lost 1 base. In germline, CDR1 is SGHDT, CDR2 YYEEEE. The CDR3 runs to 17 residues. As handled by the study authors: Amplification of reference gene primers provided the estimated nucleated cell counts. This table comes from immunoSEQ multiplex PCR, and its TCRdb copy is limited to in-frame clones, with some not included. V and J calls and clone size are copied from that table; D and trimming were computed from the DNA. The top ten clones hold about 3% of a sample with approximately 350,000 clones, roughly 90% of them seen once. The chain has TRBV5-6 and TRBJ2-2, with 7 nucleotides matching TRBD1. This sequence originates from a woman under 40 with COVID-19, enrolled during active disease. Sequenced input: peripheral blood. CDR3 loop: CASSSGAGTVNTGELFF. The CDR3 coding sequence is TGTGCCAGCAGCTCCGGGGCCGGGACAGTGAACACCGGGGAGCTGTTTTTT.